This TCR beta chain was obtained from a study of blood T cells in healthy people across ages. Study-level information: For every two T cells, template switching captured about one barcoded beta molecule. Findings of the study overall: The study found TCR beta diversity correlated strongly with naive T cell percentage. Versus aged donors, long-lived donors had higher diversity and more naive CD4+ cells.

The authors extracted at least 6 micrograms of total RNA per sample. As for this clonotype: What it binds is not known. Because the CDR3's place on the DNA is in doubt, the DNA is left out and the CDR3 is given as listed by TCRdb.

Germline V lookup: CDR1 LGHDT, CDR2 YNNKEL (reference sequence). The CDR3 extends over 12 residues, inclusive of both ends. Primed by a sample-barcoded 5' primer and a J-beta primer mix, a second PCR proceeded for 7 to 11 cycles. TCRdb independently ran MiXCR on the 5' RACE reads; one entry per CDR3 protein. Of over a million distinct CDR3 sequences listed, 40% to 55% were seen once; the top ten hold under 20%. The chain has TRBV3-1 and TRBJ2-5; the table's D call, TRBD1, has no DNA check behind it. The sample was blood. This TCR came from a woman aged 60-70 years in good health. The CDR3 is CASSQVGRGSYF.